This paragraph reports one T cell receptor (beta chain). Its cognate antigen is unknown. Here immunoSEQ multiplex PCR was the method, and the copy in TCRdb shows in-frame clones only, minus some. Among some 80,000 clones, just under 90% were seen once, and the ten largest hold around 6%. The data were taken from a study of T cell responses to AZD1222 COVID-19 vaccine. Study-wide points: Mapped onto spike, vaccine-associated CD4 TCRs spanned it and were dominant at 160-218 and 743-854. Spike-specific TCR breadth and depth rose after two AZD1222 doses. The donor group comprised mostly white British people and more females; the analysis possibly underestimated clonal diversity.

Germline V gene sequence: CDR1 KGHSH, CDR2 LQKENI. J gave up 4 bases and V 5 bases, and 7 bases lay outside the gene matches. The CDR3 sequence is 15 residues long. The source material was peripheral blood, sampled on day 0 of AZD1222 vaccination. The clonotype was recovered from an adult in good health. The chain is built from TRBV18 and TRBJ1-3, with 8 bases aligning to TRBD1. The CDR3 reads CASSSTGQAGNTIYF. The DNA for the CDR3 is TGTGCCAGCTCATCCACGGGACAGGCGGGAAACACCATATATTTT.